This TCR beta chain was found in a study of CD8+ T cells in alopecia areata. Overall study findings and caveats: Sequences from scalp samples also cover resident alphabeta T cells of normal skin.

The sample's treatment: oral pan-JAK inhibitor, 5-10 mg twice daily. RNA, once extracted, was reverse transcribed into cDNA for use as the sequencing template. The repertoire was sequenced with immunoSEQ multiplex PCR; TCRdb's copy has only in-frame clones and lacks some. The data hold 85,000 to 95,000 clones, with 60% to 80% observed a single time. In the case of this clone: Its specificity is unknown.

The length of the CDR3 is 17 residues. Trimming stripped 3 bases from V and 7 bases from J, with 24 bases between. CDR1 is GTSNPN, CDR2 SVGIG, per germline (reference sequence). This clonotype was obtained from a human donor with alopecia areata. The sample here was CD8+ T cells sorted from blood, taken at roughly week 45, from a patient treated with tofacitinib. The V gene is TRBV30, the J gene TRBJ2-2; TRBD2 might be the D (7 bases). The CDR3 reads CAWSKDWAGALGGELFF. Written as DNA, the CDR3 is TGTGCCTGGAGCAAGGACTGGGCGGGGGCCCTCGGCGGGGAGCTGTTTTTT.